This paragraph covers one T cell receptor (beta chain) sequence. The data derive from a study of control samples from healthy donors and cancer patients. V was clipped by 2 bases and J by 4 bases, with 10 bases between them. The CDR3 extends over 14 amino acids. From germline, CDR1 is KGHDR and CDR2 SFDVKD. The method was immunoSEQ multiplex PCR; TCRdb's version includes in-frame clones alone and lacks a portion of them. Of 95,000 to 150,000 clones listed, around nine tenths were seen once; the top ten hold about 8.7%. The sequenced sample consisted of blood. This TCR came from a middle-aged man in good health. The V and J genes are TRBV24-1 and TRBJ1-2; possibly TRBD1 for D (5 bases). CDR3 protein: CATSDSGGSYGYTF. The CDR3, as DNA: TGTGCCACCAGTGATTCGGGGGGAAGCTATGGCTACACCTTC.